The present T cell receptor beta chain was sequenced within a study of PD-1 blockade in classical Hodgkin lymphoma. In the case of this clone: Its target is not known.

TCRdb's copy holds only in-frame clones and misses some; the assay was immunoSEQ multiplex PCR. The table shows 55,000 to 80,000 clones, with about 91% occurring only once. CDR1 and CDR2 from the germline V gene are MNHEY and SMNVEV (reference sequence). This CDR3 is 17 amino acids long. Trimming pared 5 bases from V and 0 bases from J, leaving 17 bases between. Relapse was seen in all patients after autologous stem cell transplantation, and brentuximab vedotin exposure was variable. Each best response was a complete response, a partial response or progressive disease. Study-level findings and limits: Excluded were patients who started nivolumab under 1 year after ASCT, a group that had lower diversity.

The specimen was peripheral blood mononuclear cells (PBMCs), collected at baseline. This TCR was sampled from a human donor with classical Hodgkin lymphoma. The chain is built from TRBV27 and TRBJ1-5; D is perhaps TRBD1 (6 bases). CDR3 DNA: TGTGCCAGCAGTGTCAGGGGCGAACCCTATAGCAATCAGCCCCAGCATTTT. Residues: CASSVRGEPYSNQPQHF.